The 20 T cell receptor beta chains presented below share a single source sample, sequenced in a study of shared clonotypes between healthy human individuals. Sequenced by immunoSEQ multiplex PCR; TCRdb stores in-frame clones only, minus some. The sample shows some 2,000,000 clones, about 95% of them seen only once. Naive CD8 isolation took CD45RO-negative cells positively selected for CCR7 and excluded terminally differentiated effector memory CD45RA+ cells. The sequencing sample was made of naive CD8+ T cells sorted from blood. The receptors shown here come from a man younger than 35 in good health.

The chain is built from TRBV9 and TRBJ2-7; D is perhaps TRBD2 (6 bases). CDR1 and CDR2 (germline): SGDLS, YYNGEE. The germline V and J ends were trimmed by 0 bases and 5 bases, with 18 bases remaining between them. The CDR3 has 16 residues. The CDR3 region is CASSVEGGRNVDEQYF. CDR3 nucleotide sequence: TGTGCCAGCAGCGTAGAGGGAGGTAGAAACGTGGACGAGCAGTACTTC.

This rearrangement joins TRBV7-5 to TRBJ1-2. TRBV7-5 is described as a pseudogene. The CDR3 loop spans 13 amino acids. CDR3 DNA: TGTGCCAGAAGCTTACGCGGGAACTATGGCTACACCTTC. This encodes CARSLRGNYGYTF.

A single count supports this clone. This sequence joins TRBV27 and TRBJ1-6; tentative D call: TRBD1 (5 bases). The CDR3 extends over 14 amino acids. The V end lost 3 bases, the J end lost 7 bases, and 10 bases lay between the germline ends. In germline, CDR1 is MNHEY, CDR2 SMNVEV (reference sequence). The chain's CDR3 is CASSFGAANSPLHF. In DNA, the CDR3 is TGTGCCAGCAGTTTCGGGGCGGCCAATTCACCCCTCCACTTT.

The chain uses TRBV5-6 and TRBJ2-7; perhaps TRBD2 as D (6 bases). V was trimmed by 2 bases and J by 2 bases, leaving 11 bases between them. This CDR3 is built from 14 residues. Germline values: CDR1 SGHDT, CDR2 YYEEEE. The CDR3: CASSLSGLPYEQYF. The CDR3 nucleotides read TGTGCCAGCAGCTTATCGGGACTGCCCTACGAGCAGTACTTC.

This clone appeared once. V gene TRBV30 combines with J gene TRBJ1-4, with D possibly TRBD1 on 5 matching bases. Germline V gives CDR1 GTSNPN, CDR2 SVGIG (reference sequence). CDR3 length equals 14 residues. V lost 0 bases and J 6 bases, leaving 11 bases between the germline ends. The DNA for the CDR3 is TGTGCCTGGAGTGTATACAGGAAAGATGAAAAACTGTTTTTT. This sequence encodes CAWSVYRKDEKLFF.

V gene TRBV11-3 combines with J gene TRBJ2-7; D may be TRBD1 (6 bases). Germline V gene data show CDR1 as SGHNT and CDR2 as YENEEA. Between the trimmed V and J ends, which lost 5 bases and 5 bases, there was a span of 10 bases. The CDR3 is 12 amino acids. The DNA of the CDR3 is TGTGCCAGCAGCCACCCAGGGGACGAGCAGTACTTC. This gives the protein CASSHPGDEQYF. The variable domain in full, with the rest retrieved from reference TRBV11-3 and TRBJ2-7, is EAGVVQSPRYKIIEKKQPVAFWCNPISGHNTLYWYLQNLGQGPELLIRYENEEAVDDSQLPKDRFSAERLKGVDSTLKIQPAELGDSAVYLCASSHPGDEQYFGPGTRLTVT.

In regard to this clone: Additional DNA sequences in this sample encode the identical CDR3. The rearrangement uses TRBV14 and TRBJ2-7; D is uncertain. The germline V gene encodes CDR1 SGHDN and CDR2 FVKESK. This CDR3 has 14 amino acids. With 0 bases removed from V and 1 base from J, the gap between germline ends came to 7 bases. The CDR3 coding sequence is TGTGCCAGCAGCCAAGATCCCGGGTCCTACGAGCAGTACTTC. This translates into CASSQDPGSYEQYF.

The chain employs TRBV4-1 and TRBJ1-2; D might be TRBD1 (6 bases). Trimming removed 2 bases at V and 7 bases at J, with 17 bases between. The CDR3 length is 15 residues. The germline V gene encodes CDR1 MGHRA and CDR2 YSYEKL. This CDR3 is CASSQYPDSPTGYTF. DNA for the CDR3: TGCGCCAGCAGCCAATATCCGGACAGCCCGACTGGCTACACCTTC.

The genes are TRBV6-6 and TRBJ2-2; 9 nucleotides align to TRBD2. Germline V gene lookup returns CDR1 MNHNY and CDR2 SVGAGI (reference sequence). The J segment lost 4 bases and the V segment lost 8 bases, leaving 11 bases of the junction unmatched. The CDR3 totals 16 residues. The CDR3 sequence is CASRGSAAGGTGELFF. The CDR3 nucleotides read TGTGCCAGCCGTGGGTCAGCAGCGGGGGGCACCGGGGAGCTGTTTTTT.

This rearrangement joins TRBV4-1 to TRBJ2-7; D may be TRBD1 (5 bases). This CDR3 is built from 14 residues. Germline values: CDR1 MGHRA, CDR2 YSYEKL. V shed 2 bases and J shed 2 bases, with 10 bases lying between them. In DNA form, the CDR3 reads TGCGCCAGCAGCCAACAGGGAATTGCCTACGAGCAGTACTTC. Translated: CASSQQGIAYEQYF.

V is TRBV28 and J is TRBJ1-3; D gene uncertain. Germline lookup yields CDR1 MDHEN and CDR2 SYDVKM. The V gene lost 3 bases and the J gene lost 0 bases, with 9 bases spanning the gap. The CDR3 contains 15 residues. CDR3 sequence (DNA): TGTGCCAGCAGTTTGGTGGGAAACTCTGGAAACACCATATATTTT. Amino acid sequence: CASSLVGNSGNTIYF.

As regards this clone: Other nucleotide sequences in the sample specify the same CDR3. The DNA for the CDR3 is TGTGCCAGCAGCGAATCGGGACTAGCGGGGGACGAGCAGTACTTC. It codes for CASSESGLAGDEQYF. The rearrangement joins TRBV9 to TRBJ2-7, with TRBD2 identical over 14 bases. With 3 bases clipped from V and 5 bases from J, the junction kept 4 bases outside the gene matches. Per germline, CDR1 SGDLS and CDR2 YYNGEE. The CDR3 totals 15 residues.

V gene TRBV5-4 combines with J gene TRBJ2-1; D remains ambiguous. This CDR3 region has 13 residues. Deletions cut 1 base from V and 5 bases from J, with 7 bases between. Germline CDR1 is SGHNT and CDR2 is YYREEE (reference sequence). CDR3 in amino acids: CASSLMSNNEQFF. DNA for the CDR3: TGTGCCAGCAGCTTGATGAGTAACAATGAGCAGTTCTTC.

This rearrangement joins TRBV6-5 to TRBJ1-1; D call uncertain. Germline loops: CDR1 MNHEY, CDR2 SVGAGI. The CDR3 is 15 amino acids. V lost 0 bases, J lost 6 bases, and 14 bases lay in between. CDR3 nucleotide sequence: TGTGCCAGCAGTTACTCCGACCCGGGGAGGTCTGAAGCTTTCTTT. Its protein is CASSYSDPGRSEAFF.

The chain recombines TRBV29-1 with TRBJ1-1, with 9 bases aligning to TRBD1. The CDR3 spans 14 residues. V shed 6 bases and J 5 bases; nucleotides not matched to a gene: 10. Germline V lookup: CDR1 SQVTM, CDR2 ANQGSEA. The CDR3 nucleotides are TGCAGCGTCGTATCACAGGGGGCCGGGACTGAAGCTTTCTTT. Encoded protein: CSVVSQGAGTEAFF. The variable domain in full, completed from reference TRBV29-1 and TRBJ1-1, reads SAVISQKPSRDICQRGTSLTIQCQVDSQVTMMFWYRQQPGQSLTLIATANQGSEATYESGFVIDKFPISRPNLTFSTLTVSNMSPEDSSIYLCSVVSQGAGTEAFFGQGTRLTVV.

In DNA, the CDR3 is TGTGCCAGTAGCCTAATCGGGGGACTAGCGGCTCCCTACGAGCAGTACTTC. This translates into CASSLIGGLAAPYEQYF. The genes are TRBV19 and TRBJ2-7; 11 nucleotides line up with TRBD2. Trimming at V came to 6 bases and at J to 2 bases, leaving 12 bases not matched to a gene. The CDR3 consists of 17 residues. The germline V gene has CDR1 LNHDA and CDR2 SQIVND (reference sequence).

This clone was detected only once. The chain couples TRBV25-1 to TRBJ2-5; possible D gene TRBD1, 5 bases. Germline V gene lookup returns CDR1 MGHDK and CDR2 SYGVNS. This CDR3 spans 12 amino acids. Trimming shortened V by 6 bases and J by 3 bases, and 8 bases separated the two germline ends. DNA of the CDR3: TGTGCCAGCAGCAGGGTCGAAGAGACCCAGTACTTC. It encodes CASSRVEETQYF.

The chain employs TRBV9 and TRBJ2-2; 12 nucleotides match TRBD2. The germline gives CDR1 SGDLS, CDR2 YYNGEE. The CDR3 consists of 18 residues. The V and J ends lost 4 bases and 6 bases, in that order; junction bases with no gene match: 13. CDR3 DNA sequence: TGTGCCAGCAGCACCCGACTAGCGGGAGAAGATGTAGCCGGGGAGCTGTTTTTT. As protein: CASSTRLAGEDVAGELFF.

With respect to this clone: This same CDR3 is encoded by further DNA sequences in the sample. The V gene is TRBV4-1, the J gene TRBJ1-1, with 7 bases that match TRBD1. V dropped 1 base and J dropped 5; count of bases not matched to a gene: 4. The CDR3 covers 14 residues. Germline V gives CDR1 MGHRA, CDR2 YSYEKL. The CDR3 protein is CASSQVGGRTEAFF. CDR3 DNA: TGCGCCAGCAGCCAAGTAGGGGGCAGGACTGAAGCTTTCTTT.

The chain links TRBV4-1 to TRBJ2-1, with 7 bases fitting TRBD2. Germline values: CDR1 MGHRA, CDR2 YSYEKL. The CDR3 has 17 residues. V trimming: 1 base; J trimming: 3 bases; junction bases outside the gene matches: 9. The CDR3 DNA is TGCGCCAGCAGCCAAGCAGGAAGTCTAGCGGTCTACAATGAGCAGTTCTTC. Translation gives CASSQAGSLAVYNEQFF.